This T cell receptor beta chain came from a study of blood T cell repertoires in COVID-19. As handled by the study authors: Estimation of nucleated cell counts was performed using reference gene primer amplification. The assay was immunoSEQ multiplex PCR, and TCRdb's table has in-frame clones only and misses some. V and J calls and clone size are given by that table; D and trimming were obtained from the DNA. The sample contains some 230,000 clones, around 87% of which appear only once. V trimming: 4 bases; J trimming: 7 bases; junction bases outside the gene matches: 10. The CDR3 consists of 16 residues. The germline CDR1 and CDR2 sequences are SGHRS and YFSETQ. Residents of approximately 25 US areas, aged about 18 to 89 years, made up the participants.

Material: PBMCs or T cells enriched from blood (not recorded which). The clonotype was recovered from a woman between 18 and 30 years old in a cohort exposed to, infected with or recovered from COVID-19 (not recorded which). The chain links TRBV5-1 to TRBJ2-1; 11 nucleotides agree with TRBD1. CDR3 sequence (DNA): TGCGCCAGCAGCAACTCCGGGACAGGGGGTTGGAATGAGCAGTTCTTC. Translated, it gives CASSNSGTGGWNEQFF.